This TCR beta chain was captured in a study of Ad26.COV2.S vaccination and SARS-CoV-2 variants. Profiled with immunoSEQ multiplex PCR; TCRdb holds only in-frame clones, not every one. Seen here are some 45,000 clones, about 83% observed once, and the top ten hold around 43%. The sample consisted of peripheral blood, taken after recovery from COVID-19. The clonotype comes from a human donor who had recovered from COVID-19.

The CDR3 DNA sequence: TGCGCCAGCAGCTTGGCGCATTCGGGCACCGGGGAGCTGTTTTTT. Amino acid sequence: CASSLAHSGTGELFF. The gene calls are TRBV5-1 and TRBJ2-2; D is ambiguous. There are 15 residues in the CDR3. Trimming pared 0 bases from V and 4 bases from J, leaving 10 bases between. The germline gives CDR1 SGHRS, CDR2 YFSETQ.